The following is a T cell receptor beta chain sequence with its context. An amount of RNA that ranged from roughly 0.45 to 1 ug was reverse transcribed with random hexamers. From the immunoSEQ multiplex PCR reads, TCRdb called clonotypes with MiXCR, one entry per CDR3 protein. The sample lists 200,000 to 250,000 distinct CDR3 sequences; about 93% were seen once. The ends were cut back, 1 base at V and 8 bases at J, with 15 bases in the middle. The CDR3 spans 14 residues. Per germline, CDR1 DFQATT and CDR2 SNEGSKA (reference sequence). This sample is drawn from a study of CD8 T cells in Susac syndrome. FACS was used to enrich TEMRA cells, whereas the CD8+ and CD4+ T cells were obtained by negative isolation.

Sequenced: CD4+ T cells from PBMCs. The V call is TRBV20-1, the J call TRBJ2-1; D may be TRBD2 (6 bases). The receptor was derived from a human donor with multiple sclerosis. The CDR3 nucleotides are TGCAGTGCTAGAGTGGTTGGGGGACTCGATGAGCAGTTCTTC. Translating gives CSARVVGGLDEQFF.